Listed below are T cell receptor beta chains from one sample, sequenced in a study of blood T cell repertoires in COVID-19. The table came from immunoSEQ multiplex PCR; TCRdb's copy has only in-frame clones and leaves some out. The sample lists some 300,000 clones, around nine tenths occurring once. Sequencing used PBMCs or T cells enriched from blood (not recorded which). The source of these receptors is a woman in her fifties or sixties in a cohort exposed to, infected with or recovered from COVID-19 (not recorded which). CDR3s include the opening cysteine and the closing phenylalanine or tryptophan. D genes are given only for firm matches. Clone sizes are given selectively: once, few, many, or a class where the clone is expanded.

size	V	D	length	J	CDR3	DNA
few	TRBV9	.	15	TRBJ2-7	CASSVGIAENYEQYF	TGTGCCAGCAGCGTAGGAATAGCGGAGAACTACGAGCAGTACTTC
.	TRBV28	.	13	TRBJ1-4	CASKDGGSEKLFF	TGTGCCAGCAAAGATGGGGGGAGTGAAAAACTGTTTTTT
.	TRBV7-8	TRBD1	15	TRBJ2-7	CASSSRGTGAGEQYF	TGTGCCAGCAGCTCCCGGGGGACAGGGGCCGGTGAGCAGTACTTC
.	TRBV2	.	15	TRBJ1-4	CASSDRGALDEKLFF	TGTGCCAGCAGTGACCGGGGGGCCTTGGATGAAAAACTGTTTTTT
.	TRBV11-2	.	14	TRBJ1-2	CASSAYTGTYGYTF	TGTGCCAGTTCTGCGTACACAGGGACCTATGGCTACACCTTC
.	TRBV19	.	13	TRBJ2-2	CASSNGDTGELFF	TGTGCCAGTAGTAACGGGGACACCGGGGAGCTGTTTTTT
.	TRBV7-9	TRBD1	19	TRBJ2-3	CASSLRESGDRERTDTQYF	TGTGCCAGCAGCTTAAGGGAAAGTGGGGACAGAGAGCGCACAGATACGCAGTATTTT
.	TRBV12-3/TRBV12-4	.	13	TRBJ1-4	CASSFSTNEKLFF	TGTGCCAGCAGTTTCTCTACTAATGAAAAACTGTTTTTT
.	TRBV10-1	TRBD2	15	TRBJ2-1	CASSGLAGGGNEQFF	TGCGCCAGCAGCGGACTAGCGGGAGGGGGAAATGAGCAGTTCTTC
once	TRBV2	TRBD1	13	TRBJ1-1	CASSVSQGTEAFF	TGTGCCAGCAGTGTTTCACAGGGGACTGAAGCTTTCTTT
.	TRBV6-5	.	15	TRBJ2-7	CASSSRGLIGYEQYF	TGTGCCAGCAGTTCCCGGGGGTTAATTGGCTACGAGCAGTACTTC
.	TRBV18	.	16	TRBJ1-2	CASSPDGPRGYYGYTF	TGTGCCAGCTCACCAGATGGACCTCGAGGGTACTATGGCTACACCTTC
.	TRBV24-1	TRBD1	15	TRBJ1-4	CATSEAGTGDEKLFF	TGTGCCACCAGTGAGGCCGGGACAGGAGATGAAAAACTGTTTTTT
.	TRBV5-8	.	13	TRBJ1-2	CASSLATNYGYTF	TGTGCCAGCAGCTTGGCAACTAACTATGGCTACACCTTC
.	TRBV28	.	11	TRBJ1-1	CASSLGGEAFF	TGTGCCAGCAGCCTAGGAGGTGAAGCTTTCTTT
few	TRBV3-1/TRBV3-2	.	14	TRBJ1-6	CASSPTGMNSPLHF	TGTGCCAGCAGCCCAACGGGGATGAATTCACCCCTCCACTTT
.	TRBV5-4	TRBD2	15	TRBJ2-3	CASSFGSGSPDTQYF	TGTGCCAGCAGCTTTGGTAGCGGGAGCCCAGATACGCAGTATTTT
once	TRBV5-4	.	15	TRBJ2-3	CASSFRPTDTDTQYF	TGTGCCAGCAGCTTCCGTCCTACCGACACAGATACGCAGTATTTT
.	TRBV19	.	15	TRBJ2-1	CASSIPPPRYNEQFF	TGTGCCAGTAGTATTCCCCCCCCGCGTTACAATGAGCAGTTCTTC
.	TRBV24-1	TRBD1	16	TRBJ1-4	CATSERWTGRGEKLFF	TGTGCCACCAGTGAACGTTGGACAGGGCGTGGTGAAAAACTGTTTTTT
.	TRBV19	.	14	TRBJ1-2	CASNIGGPNYGYTF	TGTGCCAGTAACATCGGAGGGCCTAACTATGGCTACACCTTC
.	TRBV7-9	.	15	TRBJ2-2	CASSSLTHRPGELFF	TGTGCCAGCAGCTCATTGACCCACAGGCCCGGGGAGCTGTTTTTT